Below are 6 T cell receptor beta chains sequenced from a single sample in a study of molecular identifiers for immune sequencing clone quantification. TCRdb independently ran MiXCR on the PCR reads; one entry per CDR3 protein. The sample holds some 320,000 distinct CDR3 sequences, roughly 24% seen once. Sequenced: naive CD8+ T cells from blood, with Jurkat cell RNA spiked in. Subset defined: FACS-sorted CD8+CD4-CCR7+CD45RA+ naive T cells. Every receptor here comes from a human donor in good health. Some libraries in this study had Jurkat cell RNA spiked in.

The chain joins TRBV5-1 to TRBJ2-5, with a tentative D call TRBD2 (5 bases). Trimming removed 0 bases from V and 4 bases from J, with 13 bases in between. CDR1 and CDR2 from the germline V gene are SGHRS and YFSETQ. This CDR3 has 15 amino acids. The CDR3 protein is CASSLDLTTPETQYF. CDR3 DNA: TGCGCCAGCAGCTTGGACCTGACTACCCCAGAGACCCAGTACTTC.

The chain carries TRBV13 and TRBJ2-7; possible D gene TRBD1, 6 bases. The ends were cut back, 5 bases at V and 4 bases at J, with 12 bases in the middle. CDR1 and CDR2 (germline): PRHDT, FYEKMQ (reference sequence). The CDR3 length is 13 residues. As DNA, the CDR3 is TGTGCCAGCAGCGCCGGGGACACTTACGAGCAGTACTTC. Protein sequence: CASSAGDTYEQYF.

This chain connects TRBV4-2 to TRBJ2-5; 7 bases match TRBD2. The germline CDR1 and CDR2 sequences are LGHNA and YNFKEQ. V lost 1 base and J lost 5; bases outside the gene matches: 1. This CDR3 contains 13 residues. Written as DNA, the CDR3 is TGTGCCAGCAGCCAAGTACTAGCGGAGACCCAGTACTTC. Translation gives CASSQVLAETQYF.

This clonotype was picked up many times. The chain is built from TRBV2 and TRBJ1-1, with a tentative D call TRBD1 (5 bases). The ends were cut back, 8 bases at V and 2 bases at J, with 12 bases in the middle. From germline, CDR1 is SNHLY and CDR2 FYNNEI. There are 13 residues in the CDR3. The CDR3 spells CASEDTANTEAFF. Written as DNA, the CDR3 is TGTGCCAGCGAGGACACCGCAAACACTGAAGCTTTCTTT.

V usage is TRBV7-9 and J usage is TRBJ2-5, with unresolved D. Trimming pared 5 bases from V and 7 bases from J, leaving 11 bases between. This CDR3 comprises 12 residues. The germline V gene has CDR1 SEHNR and CDR2 FQNEAQ (reference sequence). The CDR3 DNA sequence: TGTGCCAGCAGCCCCCCCGGGTTGACCCAGTACTTC. It yields the protein CASSPPGLTQYF.

This chain connects TRBV28 to TRBJ2-7, with 9 bases that match TRBD2. CDR3 length: 13 residues. Germline trimming cut 5 bases from V and 5 bases from J; bases unmatched to any gene: 4. CDR1 MDHEN and CDR2 SYDVKM come from the germline V gene. DNA of the CDR3: TGTGCCAGCAGTCTTTTAGCGGGAGACGAGCAGTACTTC. Its translation is CASSLLAGDEQYF. The full variable domain, its missing parts supplied by reference TRBV28 and TRBJ2-7, is DVKVTQSSRYLVKRTGEKVFLECVQDMDHENMFWYRQDPGLGLRLIYFSYDVKMKEKGDIPEGYSVSREKKERFSLILESASTNQTSMYLCASSLLAGDEQYFGPGTRLTVT.